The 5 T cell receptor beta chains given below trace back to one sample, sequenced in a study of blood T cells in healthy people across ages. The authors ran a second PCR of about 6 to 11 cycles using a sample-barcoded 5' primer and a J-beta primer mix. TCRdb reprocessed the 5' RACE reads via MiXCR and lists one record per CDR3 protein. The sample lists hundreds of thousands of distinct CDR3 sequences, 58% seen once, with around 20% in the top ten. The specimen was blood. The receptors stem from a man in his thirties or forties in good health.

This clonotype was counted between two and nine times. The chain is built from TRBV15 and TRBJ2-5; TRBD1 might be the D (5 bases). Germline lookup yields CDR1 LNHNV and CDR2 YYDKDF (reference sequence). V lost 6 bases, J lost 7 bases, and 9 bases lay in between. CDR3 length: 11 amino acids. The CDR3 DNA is TGTGCCACCAGGAGAAGGGGGACCCAGTACTTC. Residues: CATRRRGTQYF. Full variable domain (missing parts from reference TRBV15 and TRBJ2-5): DAMVIQNPRYQVTQFGKPVTLSCSQTLNHNVMYWYQQKSSQAPKLLFHYYDKDFNNEADTPDNFQSRRPNTSFCFLDIRSPGLGDTAMYLCATRRRGTQYFGPGTRLLVL.

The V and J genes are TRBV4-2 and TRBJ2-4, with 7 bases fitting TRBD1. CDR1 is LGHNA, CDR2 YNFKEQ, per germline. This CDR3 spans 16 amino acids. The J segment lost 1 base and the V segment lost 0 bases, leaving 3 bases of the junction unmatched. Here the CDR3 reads CASSQDRRGAKNIQYF. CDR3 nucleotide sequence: TGTGCCAGCAGCCAAGACCGCAGGGGGGCCAAAAACATTCAGTACTTC.

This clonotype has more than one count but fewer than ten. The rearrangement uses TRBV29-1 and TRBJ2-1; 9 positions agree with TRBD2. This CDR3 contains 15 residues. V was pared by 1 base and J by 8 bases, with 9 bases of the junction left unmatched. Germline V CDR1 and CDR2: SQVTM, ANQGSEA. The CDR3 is CSVEGSSGVKHEQFF. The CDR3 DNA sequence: TGCAGCGTTGAAGGCTCTAGCGGGGTTAAGCATGAGCAGTTCTTC.

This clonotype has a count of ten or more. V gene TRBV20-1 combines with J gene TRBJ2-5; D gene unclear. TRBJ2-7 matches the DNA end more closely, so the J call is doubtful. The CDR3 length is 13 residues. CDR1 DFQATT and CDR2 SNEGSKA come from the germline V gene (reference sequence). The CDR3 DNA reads TGCAGTGCTAGTGACCGGGTTGGTCGCGAGCAGTACTTC. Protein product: CSASDRVGREQYF.

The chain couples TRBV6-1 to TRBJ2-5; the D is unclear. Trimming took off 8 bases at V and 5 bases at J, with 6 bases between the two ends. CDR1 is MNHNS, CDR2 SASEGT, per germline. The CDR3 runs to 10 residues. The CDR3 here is CASVDETQYF. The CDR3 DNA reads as TGTGCCAGCGTCGACGAGACCCAGTACTTC.